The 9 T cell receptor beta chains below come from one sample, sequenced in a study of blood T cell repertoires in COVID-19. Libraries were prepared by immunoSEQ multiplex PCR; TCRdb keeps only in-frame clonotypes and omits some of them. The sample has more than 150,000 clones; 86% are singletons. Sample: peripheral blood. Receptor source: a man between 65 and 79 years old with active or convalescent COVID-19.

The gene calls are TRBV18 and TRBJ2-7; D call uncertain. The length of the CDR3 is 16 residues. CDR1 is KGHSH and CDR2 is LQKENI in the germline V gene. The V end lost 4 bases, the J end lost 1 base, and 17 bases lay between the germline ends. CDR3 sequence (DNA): TGTGCCAGCTCACACCAATTAGCAGAGAGGTCCTACGAGCAGTACTTC. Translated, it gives CASSHQLAERSYEQYF. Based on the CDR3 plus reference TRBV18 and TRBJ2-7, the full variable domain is NAGVMQNPRHLVRRRGQEARLRCSPMKGHSHVYWYRQLPEEGLKFMVYLQKENIIDESGMPKERFSAEFPKEGPSILRIQQVVRGDSAAYFCASSHQLAERSYEQYFGPGTRLTVT.

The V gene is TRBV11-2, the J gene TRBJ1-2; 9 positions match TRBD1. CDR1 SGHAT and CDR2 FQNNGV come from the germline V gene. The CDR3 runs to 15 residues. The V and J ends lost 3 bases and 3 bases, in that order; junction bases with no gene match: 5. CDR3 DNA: TGTGCCAGCAGCTTCATTAGGACAGGGGACTATGGCTACACCTTC. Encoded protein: CASSFIRTGDYGYTF. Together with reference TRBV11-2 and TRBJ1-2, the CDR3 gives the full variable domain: EAGVAQSPRYKIIEKRQSVAFWCNPISGHATLYWYQQILGQGPKLLIQFQNNGVVDDSQLPKDRFSAERLKGVDSTLKIQPAKLEDSAVYLCASSFIRTGDYGYTFGSGTRLTVV.

The CDR3 reads CASSMGPAGGELFF. CDR3 bases: TGTGCCAGTAGTATGGGCCCAGCCGGAGGGGAGCTGTTTTTT. The chain recombines TRBV19 with TRBJ2-2; D gene uncertain. The CDR3 has 14 amino acids. In germline, CDR1 is LNHDA, CDR2 SQIVND (reference sequence). With 3 bases removed from V and 8 bases from J, the gap between germline ends came to 13 bases.

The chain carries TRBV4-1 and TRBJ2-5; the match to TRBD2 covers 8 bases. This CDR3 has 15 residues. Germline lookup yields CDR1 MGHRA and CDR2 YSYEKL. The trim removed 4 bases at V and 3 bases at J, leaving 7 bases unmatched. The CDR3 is CASSRSAAGEETQYF. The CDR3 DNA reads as TGCGCCAGCAGCCGATCGGCAGCGGGAGAAGAGACCCAGTACTTC.

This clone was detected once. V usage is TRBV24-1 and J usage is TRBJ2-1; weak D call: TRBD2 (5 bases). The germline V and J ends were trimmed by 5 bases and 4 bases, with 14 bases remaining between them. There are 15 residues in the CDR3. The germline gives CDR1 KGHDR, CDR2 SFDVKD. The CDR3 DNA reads TGTGCCACCAGTGGCCTGAGGACGGGGTACAATGAGCAGTTCTTC. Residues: CATSGLRTGYNEQFF.

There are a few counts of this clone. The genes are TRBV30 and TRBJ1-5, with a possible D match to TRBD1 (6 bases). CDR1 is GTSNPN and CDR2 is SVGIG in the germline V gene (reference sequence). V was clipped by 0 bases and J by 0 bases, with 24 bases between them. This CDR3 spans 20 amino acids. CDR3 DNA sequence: TGTGCCTGGAGTGTAATCTCCCCTCTGGCAGGGGCTTATAGCAATCAGCCCCAGCATTTT. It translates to CAWSVISPLAGAYSNQPQHF.

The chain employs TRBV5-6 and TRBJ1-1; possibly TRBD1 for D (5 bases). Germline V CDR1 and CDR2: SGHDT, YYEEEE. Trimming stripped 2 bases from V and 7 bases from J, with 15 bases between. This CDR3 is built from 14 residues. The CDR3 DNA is TGTGCCAGCAGCTTCGGCAGGGTTCGAAGTGAAGCTTTCTTT. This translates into CASSFGRVRSEAFF. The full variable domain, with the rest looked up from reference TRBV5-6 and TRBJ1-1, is DAGVTQSPTHLIKTRGQQVTLRCSPKSGHDTVSWYQQALGQGPQFIFQYYEEEERQRGNFPDRFSGHQFPNYSSELNVNALLLGDSALYLCASSFGRVRSEAFFGQGTRLTVV.

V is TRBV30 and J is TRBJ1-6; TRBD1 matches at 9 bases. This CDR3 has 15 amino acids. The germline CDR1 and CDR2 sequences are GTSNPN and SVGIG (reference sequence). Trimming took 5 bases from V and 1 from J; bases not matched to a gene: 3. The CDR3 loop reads CAWGTGFSYNSPLHF. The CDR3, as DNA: TGTGCCTGGGGGACAGGGTTTTCCTATAATTCACCCCTCCACTTT.

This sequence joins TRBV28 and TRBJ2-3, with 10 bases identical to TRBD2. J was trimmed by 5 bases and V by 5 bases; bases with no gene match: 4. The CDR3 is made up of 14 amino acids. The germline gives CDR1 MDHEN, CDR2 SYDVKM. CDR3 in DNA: TGTGCCAGCAGTCCGCGACTAGCGGGAGATACGCAGTATTTT. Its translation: CASSPRLAGDTQYF.